This is a list of T cell receptor beta chains from one sample in a study of cytotoxic CD8 clonotypes in ibrutinib-treated CLL. TCRdb's copy holds only in-frame clones and misses some; the assay was immunoSEQ multiplex PCR. The profile shows more than 300,000 clones, around four fifths of them singletons. This specimen was PBMCs, taken before ibrutinib treatment. These receptor sequences come from a human donor with chronic lymphocytic leukemia. Each CDR3 is given with its conserved first and last residue. D genes are given only for firm matches. Size tells how often a clone was seen (once, few, many) or the class of an expanded clone, and some rows leave it out.

d_gene	v_gene	abundance	j_gene	CDR3nt	CDR3aa
-	TRBV11-3	-	TRBJ2-6	TGTGCCAGCAGCCCTAGTTACGCCTCTGGGGCCAACGTCCTGACTTTC	CASSPSYASGANVLTF
TRBD2	TRBV7-3	-	TRBJ2-1	TGTGCCAGCAGCCAAGGCGCGATAGCGGGCCCCTACAATGAGCAGTTCTTC	CASSQGAIAGPYNEQFF
-	TRBV18	once	TRBJ2-2	TGTGCCAGCTCACCGCCGACGGGGGAGTACACCGGGGAGCTGTTTTTT	CASSPPTGEYTGELFF
TRBD2	TRBV4-3	few	TRBJ2-7	TGCGCCAGCAGCCAGGGCGGGAGTAGGAACGAGCAGTACTTC	CASSQGGSRNEQYF
TRBD1	TRBV29-1	-	TRBJ2-3	TGCAGCGCCGGGACAGGTCTAGGTACGCAGTATTTT	CSAGTGLGTQYF
TRBD1	TRBV7-2	-	TRBJ2-5	TGTGCCAGCAGACCTACAGGGGGACTGTACCAAGAGACCCAGTACTTC	CASRPTGGLYQETQYF
TRBD1	TRBV6-1	-	TRBJ1-2	TGTGCCAGCAGTGAATTCGGGACAGGCAGCTATGGCTACACCTTC	CASSEFGTGSYGYTF
TRBD1	TRBV9	-	TRBJ1-3	TGTGCCAGCAGCGAAACAGGGGACAGGGTCTCCGGAAACACCATATATTTT	CASSETGDRVSGNTIYF
-	TRBV9	-	TRBJ1-2	TGTGCCAGCAGCCCCCAGGGGTTGCACTATGGCTACACCTTC	CASSPQGLHYGYTF
-	TRBV28	-	TRBJ2-7	TGTGCCAGCAGTGCGGGTCCATACGAGCAGTACTTC	CASSAGPYEQYF
TRBD1	TRBV5-1	once	TRBJ1-1	TGCGCCAGCAGCTTTGACAGGGGTTCCACTGAAGCTTTCTTT	CASSFDRGSTEAFF
-	TRBV7-2	few	TRBJ1-1	TGTGCCAGCAGCTTAGGTTGGGGCACTGAAGCTTTCTTT	CASSLGWGTEAFF
-	TRBV4-2	-	TRBJ1-3	TGTGCCAGCAGCCATGCCGCTGGGGCAATCGGAAACACCATATATTTT	CASSHAAGAIGNTIYF
TRBD2	TRBV27	-	TRBJ2-7	TGTGCCAGCAGTCCTGGGACTAGCTACTCCTACGAGCAGTACTTC	CASSPGTSYSYEQYF
-	TRBV5-1	-	TRBJ1-1	TGCGCCAGCAGCTATGGGGCTCGGAACACTGAAGCTTTCTTT	CASSYGARNTEAFF
-	TRBV6-5	-	TRBJ1-1	TGTGCCAGCAGTTACTCGACCGTGAACACTGAAGCTTTCTTT	CASSYSTVNTEAFF
-	TRBV6-5	once	TRBJ2-1	TGTGCCAGCAGGGACCTCAAGTTCTTC	CASRDLKFF
-	TRBV19	-	TRBJ2-1	TGTGCCAGTAGGCGCCAACTTAGCGGAGGAACCTACAATGAGCAGTTCTTC	CASRRQLSGGTYNEQFF
-	TRBV15	-	TRBJ2-2	TGTGCCACCAGCAGAGATCTACAGTCCCCCGGGGAGCTGTTTTTT	CATSRDLQSPGELFF
-	TRBV7-6	-	TRBJ2-5	TGTGCCAGCAGTTTCGGGGAGACCCAGTACTTC	CASSFGETQYF
-	TRBV20-1	few	TRBJ2-3	TGCAGTGCTCACCAAGGAGGAGCGCAGTATTTT	CSAHQGGAQYF
-	TRBV11-2	few	TRBJ2-2	TGTGCCAGCAGCTTAACGGACCAGAACACCGGGGAGCTGTTTTTT	CASSLTDQNTGELFF
TRBD2	TRBV7-3	-	TRBJ2-3	TGTGCCAGCGGCTCTAGCGGGAGGGCAGATACGCAGTATTTT	CASGSSGRADTQYF
TRBD1	TRBV2	-	TRBJ2-5	TGTGCCAGCAGCGGACAGGGGGAGGAGACCCAGTACTTC	CASSGQGEETQYF
TRBD2	TRBV27	-	TRBJ2-1	TGTGCCAGCAGTTTATTTAGCGGGCGGGGAAATGAGCAGTTCTTC	CASSLFSGRGNEQFF
-	TRBV28	few	TRBJ2-5	TGTGCCAGCAGCCGGTCGTACCAAGAGACCCAGTACTTC	CASSRSYQETQYF
TRBD1	TRBV29-1	once	TRBJ1-1	TGCAGCGTTGAAGATAGAGGGACAGGGAAGATGGCTGAAGCTTTCTTT	CSVEDRGTGKMAEAFF
TRBD1	TRBV18	few	TRBJ1-2	TGTGCCAGCTCACCAAGCGCGGACAGGGTTAACTATGGCTACACCTTC	CASSPSADRVNYGYTF
-	TRBV4-3	-	TRBJ1-1	TGCGCCAGCAGCCAAGTATACGGTCGGGCCCAAGCTTTCTTT	CASSQVYGRAQAFF
-	TRBV7-2	-	TRBJ2-4	TGTGCCAGCAGCTTAAAAGACATGAACATTCAGTACTTC	CASSLKDMNIQYF